The 7 T cell receptor beta chains below all came from one sample that was sequenced in a study of blood T cell repertoires in COVID-19. Profiling relied on immunoSEQ multiplex PCR, and the TCRdb table lists in-frame clones only, not all of them. The table has 110,000 to 150,000 clones, around 89% seen once. Sequencing input: peripheral blood. These receptors were taken from a woman older than 75 with acute or convalescent COVID-19.

The chain recombines TRBV5-1 with TRBJ1-5; D is uncertain. Germline V gene lookup returns CDR1 SGHRS and CDR2 YFSETQ. V gave up 0 bases and J gave up 3 bases, with 19 bases separating them. The CDR3 loop spans 18 amino acids. For the CDR3, the DNA is TGCGCCAGCAGCTTGGCCGCGGTGGATAGCATCCCCAATCAGCCCCAGCATTTT. Its protein is CASSLAAVDSIPNQPQHF.

This chain links TRBV18 with TRBJ1-4, with 9 bases fitting TRBD1. CDR1 and CDR2 (germline): KGHSH, LQKENI. The junction had 3 bases not matched to a gene; V was cut back by 6 bases and J by 4 bases. The CDR3 contains 14 residues. The CDR3 sequence: CASSRQGDNEKLFF. DNA for the CDR3: TGTGCCAGCTCGCGACAGGGGGATAATGAAAAACTGTTTTTT.

This chain connects TRBV20-1 to TRBJ2-2; D remains ambiguous. Trimming removed 3 bases at V and 6 bases at J, with 8 bases between. This CDR3 has 12 amino acids. Germline CDR1 and CDR2: DFQATT and SNEGSKA (reference sequence). The CDR3 spells CSASYQSGELFF. The CDR3 DNA reads as TGCAGTGCTAGTTACCAGTCCGGGGAGCTGTTTTTT.

The chain combines TRBV5-1 with TRBJ1-1; the D is unclear. V dropped 3 bases and J dropped 4 bases, with 13 bases sitting between them. The CDR3 is 14 residues long. Germline V CDR1 and CDR2: SGHRS, YFSETQ. This CDR3 reads CASSSENLGTEAFF. CDR3 sequence (DNA): TGCGCCAGCAGCTCGGAGAATTTGGGCACTGAAGCTTTCTTT.

The V call is TRBV29-1, the J call TRBJ2-3, with 8 bases aligning to TRBD2. The CDR3 has 15 amino acids. From germline, CDR1 is SQVTM and CDR2 ANQGSEA. V lost 3 bases, J lost 1 base, and 6 bases stayed unmatched. CDR3 sequence (DNA): TGCAGCGTTGAGGGTAGCGGGGAGGGCACAGATACGCAGTATTTT. Encoded protein: CSVEGSGEGTDTQYF.

The rearrangement uses TRBV10-2 and TRBJ2-6, with 12 positions matching TRBD1. Looked up from germline, CDR1 is WSHSY and CDR2 is SAAADI. The CDR3 loop spans 17 amino acids. With 6 bases clipped from V and 4 bases from J, the junction kept 7 bases outside the gene matches. This CDR3 reads CASRPGQGARGANVLTF. DNA for the CDR3: TGCGCCAGCAGGCCGGGACAGGGGGCAAGAGGGGCCAACGTCCTGACTTTC.

The chain is built from TRBV6-5 and TRBJ1-5; 8 bases are a match to TRBD1. The V segment lost 5 bases and the J segment 6 bases; nucleotides outside the gene matches: 6. From germline, CDR1 is MNHEY and CDR2 SVGAGI. The CDR3 spans 14 residues. DNA of the CDR3: TGTGCCAGCAGTATCGACAGGGGACGTCAGCCCCAGCATTTT. It yields the protein CASSIDRGRQPQHF.